The entry that follows covers one T cell receptor beta chain sequence. This clonotype was seen a handful of times. It lacks a known antigen. It has no much larger one-base neighbor in the sample; base qualities were not kept. The sample originates from a study of blood T cells in healthy people across ages (dated by TCRdb to the mid-2010s). For the wider study: In model experiments, template switching captured about one uniquely barcoded TCR beta cDNA molecule for every two T cells. Using deep sequencing normalized with unique cDNA molecular identifiers, the study measured how TCR beta repertoire diversity changes with age. The donors were split into four age groups: young (average about 16 years), middle-aged (39), aged (more than 60) and long-lived (approximately 80). To avoid experimental bias, donors of different ages were randomly spread across the sequencing lanes. The study analyzed two additional independent replicas of 1 million unique cDNA reads from the same blood draw for two donors, one aged 18 to 30 and one aged 80 or older. Paper-wide results and their limitations: Observed TCR beta diversity per million T cells fell roughly linearly with age, and a significant reduction was already apparent by age around 44. The long-lived group showed more naive CD4+ T cells, fewer expanded clones and increased TCR diversity than the aged group, suggesting age selection. Because profiling used bulk unsorted PBMCs, naive and antigen-experienced compartments could not be compared conclusively. There was a strong correlation between observed TCR beta diversity and the percentage of naive T cells measured by flow cytometry. Estimates of total diversity from one million sequenced T cells were regarded as lower bounds and underestimates. Donor CMV infection status was unknown, potentially confounding age-related changes in expanded clonotypes.

Including the terminal cysteine and phenylalanine, the CDR3 comprises 16 residues. The DNA shown is the 48-base CDR3, in frame from base 1. CDR1 LGHNA and CDR2 YNFKEQ were looked up in the germline V gene. V is shortened by 0 bases, J by 4 bases, and the region joining them spans 13 bases. Library preparation was by 5' RACE. The instrument was an Illumina HiSeq 2500. The second PCR ran for roughly 7 to 12 cycles and used a J-beta primer mix along with a sample-barcoded 5' primer. A template-switch 5' adaptor carrying 12 random nucleotides introduced a unique molecular identifier onto each TCR beta cDNA molecule. At least 2.5 million CDR3-containing paired-end reads were obtained from each sample. First-strand cDNA synthesis was performed from all RNA using the Mint cDNA synthesis kit, with priming by a TRBC-specific oligonucleotide. All cDNA was treated with uracil-DNA glycosylase and then went through a first 18-cycle PCR with the universal primers M1SS and BC2_uni_R. The original methods were these. Each sample was normalized by randomly selecting 1 million high-quality reads, each carrying a distinct molecular identifier. Instead of being binned into consensus sequences, reads that shared molecular identifiers were thrown out. MiTCR, with a Q25 quality threshold and the strictest error-elimination algorithm, was used for CDR3 identification, clonotype clustering and error correction. A nonparametric unseen species model with Euler transformation was used to estimate a lower bound on total TCR beta diversity. The raw public data were reprocessed by TCRdb itself: fastp quality trimming at Q25, MiXCR clonotype calling, in-frame beta chains only. Every distinct CDR3 protein forms one entry, paired with its most common genes and DNA. Clone size and V and J calls follow TCRdb, not the original study. Here the sample has approximately 800,000 distinct CDR3 sequences; around 34% occur a single time. Jointly, the top ten make up roughly 13% of the sample.

Donors were about 36 systemically healthy Caucasian individuals from Russia aged 6 to 90 years. Approximately 9.7 milliliters of peripheral blood were drawn from each donor into EDTA-treated Vacutainer tubes. Ficoll-Paque density-gradient centrifugation was used to isolate PBMCs, with at least 6 million per sample. Trizol reagent was used to extract total RNA from the PBMCs, yielding at least 6 micrograms per sample. For every donor, flow cytometry on a PBMC aliquot measured the percentage of naive CD45RAhigh/CD27high T cells. Sequencing was done on a sample of blood. The TCR sequence derives from a man younger than 30 in good health. The V and J genes are TRBV4-2 and TRBJ1-5, with no confident D gene call. The bases read TGTGCCAGCAGCCAAGATGGAGGGCAGCTTAATCAGCCCCAGCATTTT. Its translation is CASSQDGGQLNQPQHF.